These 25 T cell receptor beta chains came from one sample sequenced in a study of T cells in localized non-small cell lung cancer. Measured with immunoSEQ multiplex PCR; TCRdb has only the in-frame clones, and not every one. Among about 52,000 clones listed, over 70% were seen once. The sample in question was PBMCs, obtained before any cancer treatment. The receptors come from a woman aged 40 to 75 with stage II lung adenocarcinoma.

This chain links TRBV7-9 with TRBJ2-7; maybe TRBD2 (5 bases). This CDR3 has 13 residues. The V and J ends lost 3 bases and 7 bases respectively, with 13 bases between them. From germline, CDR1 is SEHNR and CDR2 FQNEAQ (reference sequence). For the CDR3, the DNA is TGTGCCAGCAGCTTTATCATAACGGGAGAGCAGTACTTC. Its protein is CASSFIITGEQYF.

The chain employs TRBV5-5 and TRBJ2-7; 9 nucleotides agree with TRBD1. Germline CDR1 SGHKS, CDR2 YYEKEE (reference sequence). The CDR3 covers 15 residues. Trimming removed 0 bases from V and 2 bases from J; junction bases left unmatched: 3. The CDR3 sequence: CASSLGQGVTYEQYF. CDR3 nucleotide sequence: TGTGCCAGCAGCTTGGGACAGGGGGTTACCTACGAGCAGTACTTC.

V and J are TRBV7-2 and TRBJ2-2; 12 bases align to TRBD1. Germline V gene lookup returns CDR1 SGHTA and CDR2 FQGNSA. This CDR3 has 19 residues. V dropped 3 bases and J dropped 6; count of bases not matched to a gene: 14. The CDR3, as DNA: TGTGCCAGCAGCTTTGGGACAGGGGGCGTCCCCGGTAGTGCCGGGGAGCTGTTTTTT. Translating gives CASSFGTGGVPGSAGELFF.

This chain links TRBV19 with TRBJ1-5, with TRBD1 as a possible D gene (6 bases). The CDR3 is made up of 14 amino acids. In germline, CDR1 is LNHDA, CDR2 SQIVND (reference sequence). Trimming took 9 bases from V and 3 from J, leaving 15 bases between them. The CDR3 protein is CASTDRIYNQPQHF. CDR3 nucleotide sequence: TGTGCCAGCACAGACAGGATCTACAATCAGCCCCAGCATTTT. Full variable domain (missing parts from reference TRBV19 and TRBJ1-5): DGGITQSPKYLFRKEGQNVTLSCEQNLNHDAMYWYRQDPGQGLRLIYYSQIVNDFQKGDIAEGYSVSREKKESFPLTVTSAQKNPTAFYLCASTDRIYNQPQHFGDGTRLSIL.

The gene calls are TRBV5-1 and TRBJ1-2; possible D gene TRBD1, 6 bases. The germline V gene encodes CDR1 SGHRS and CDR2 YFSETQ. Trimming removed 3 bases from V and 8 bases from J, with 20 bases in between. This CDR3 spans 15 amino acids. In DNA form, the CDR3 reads TGCGCCAGCAGCTACTCACCGGGGACCGGGGGCGGCTACACCTTC. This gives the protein CASSYSPGTGGGYTF.

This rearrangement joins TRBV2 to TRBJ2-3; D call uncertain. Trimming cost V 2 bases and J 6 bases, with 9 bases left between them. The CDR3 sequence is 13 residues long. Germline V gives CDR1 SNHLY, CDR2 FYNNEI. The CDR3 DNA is TGTGCCAGCAGTGAACCGGGCGCCGATACGCAGTATTTT. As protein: CASSEPGADTQYF.

The CDR3 nucleotides read TGCAGCGTTGAGGACAGGGAATTCCAAGAGACCCAGTACTTC. Translation gives CSVEDREFQETQYF. The gene calls are TRBV29-1 and TRBJ2-5; 8 nucleotides align to TRBD1. The V gene end was trimmed by 3 bases and the J gene end by 1 base; junction bases not matched to a gene: 4. The CDR3 covers 14 residues. Germline V gene lookup returns CDR1 SQVTM and CDR2 ANQGSEA.

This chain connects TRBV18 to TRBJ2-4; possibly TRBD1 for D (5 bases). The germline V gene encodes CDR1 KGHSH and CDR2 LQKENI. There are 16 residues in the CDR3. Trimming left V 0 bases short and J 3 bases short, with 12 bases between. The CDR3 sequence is CASSPPAGPDKNIQYF. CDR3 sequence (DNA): TGTGCCAGCTCACCACCTGCAGGGCCGGACAAAAACATTCAGTACTTC.

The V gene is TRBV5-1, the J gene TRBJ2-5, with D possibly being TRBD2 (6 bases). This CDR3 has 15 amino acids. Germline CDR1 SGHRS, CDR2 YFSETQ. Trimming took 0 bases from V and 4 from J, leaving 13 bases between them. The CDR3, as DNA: TGCGCCAGCAGCTTGGAGGCGGGGCTGGGAGAGACCCAGTACTTC. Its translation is CASSLEAGLGETQYF.

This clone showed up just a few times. Here the CDR3 reads CASSQDPTSGVETQYF. CDR3 nucleotide sequence: TGTGCCAGCAGCCAAGATCCGACTAGCGGGGTAGAGACCCAGTACTTC. This chain uses TRBV5-4 with TRBJ2-5; 11 nucleotides line up with TRBD2. Per germline, CDR1 SGHNT and CDR2 YYREEE (reference sequence). The CDR3 covers 16 residues. Trimming removed 4 bases from V and 4 bases from J; junction bases left unmatched: 9.

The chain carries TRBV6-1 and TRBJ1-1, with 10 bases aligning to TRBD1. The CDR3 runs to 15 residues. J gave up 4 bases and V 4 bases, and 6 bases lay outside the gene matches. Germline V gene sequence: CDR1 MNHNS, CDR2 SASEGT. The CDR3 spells CASSARDRGFTEAFF. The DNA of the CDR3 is TGTGCCAGCAGTGCAAGGGACAGGGGATTCACTGAAGCTTTCTTT.

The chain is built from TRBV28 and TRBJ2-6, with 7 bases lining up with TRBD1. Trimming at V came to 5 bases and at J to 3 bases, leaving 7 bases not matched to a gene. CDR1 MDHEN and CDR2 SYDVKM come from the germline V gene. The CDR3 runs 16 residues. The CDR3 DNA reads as TGTGCCAGCAGTGGGGACAGCCCATTTGGGGCCAACGTCCTGACTTTC. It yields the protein CASSGDSPFGANVLTF.

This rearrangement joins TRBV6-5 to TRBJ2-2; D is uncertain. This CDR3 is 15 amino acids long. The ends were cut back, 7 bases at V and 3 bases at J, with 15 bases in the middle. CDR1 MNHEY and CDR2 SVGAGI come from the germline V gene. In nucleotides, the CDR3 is TGTGCCAGCAAACCTAACCAACTATACACCGGGGAGCTGTTTTTT. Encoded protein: CASKPNQLYTGELFF.

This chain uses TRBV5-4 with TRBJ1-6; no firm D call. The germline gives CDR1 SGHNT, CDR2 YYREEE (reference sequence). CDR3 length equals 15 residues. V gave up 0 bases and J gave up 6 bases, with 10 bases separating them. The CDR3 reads CASSLELGINSPLHF. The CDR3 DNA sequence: TGTGCCAGCAGCTTGGAGTTGGGGATTAATTCACCCCTCCACTTT.

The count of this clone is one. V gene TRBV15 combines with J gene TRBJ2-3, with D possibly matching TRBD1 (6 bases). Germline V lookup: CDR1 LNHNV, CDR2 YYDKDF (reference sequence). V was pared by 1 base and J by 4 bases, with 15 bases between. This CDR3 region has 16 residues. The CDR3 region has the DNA TGTGCCACCAGCAGAGGAGCAGGGGTCCGGCCAGATACGCAGTATTTT. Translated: CATSRGAGVRPDTQYF.

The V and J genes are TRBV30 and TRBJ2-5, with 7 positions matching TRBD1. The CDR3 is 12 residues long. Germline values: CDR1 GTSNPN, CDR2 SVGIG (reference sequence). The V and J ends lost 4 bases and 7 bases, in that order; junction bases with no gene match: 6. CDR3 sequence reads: CAWNEGAGTQYF. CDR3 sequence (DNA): TGTGCCTGGAACGAGGGGGCAGGGACCCAGTACTTC.

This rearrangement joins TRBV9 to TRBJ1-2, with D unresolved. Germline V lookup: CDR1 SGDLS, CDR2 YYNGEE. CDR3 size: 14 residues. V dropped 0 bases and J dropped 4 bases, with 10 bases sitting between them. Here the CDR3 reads CASSVVGSPYGYTF. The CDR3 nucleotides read TGTGCCAGCAGCGTAGTTGGATCGCCCTATGGCTACACCTTC.

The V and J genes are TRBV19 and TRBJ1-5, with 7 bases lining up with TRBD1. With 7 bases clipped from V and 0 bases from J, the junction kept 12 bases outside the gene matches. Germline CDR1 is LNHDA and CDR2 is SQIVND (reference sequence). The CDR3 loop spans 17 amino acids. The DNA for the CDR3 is TGTGCCAGTACCAGGGGGGACGTACTGTATAGCAATCAGCCCCAGCATTTT. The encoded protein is CASTRGDVLYSNQPQHF.

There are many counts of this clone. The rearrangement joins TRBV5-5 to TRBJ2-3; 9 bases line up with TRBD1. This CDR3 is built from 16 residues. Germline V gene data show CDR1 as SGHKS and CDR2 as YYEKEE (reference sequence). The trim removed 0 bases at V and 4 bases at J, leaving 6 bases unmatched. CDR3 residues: CASSLEGTGPPDTQYF. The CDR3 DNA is TGTGCCAGCAGCTTGGAAGGGACAGGGCCTCCAGATACGCAGTATTTT.

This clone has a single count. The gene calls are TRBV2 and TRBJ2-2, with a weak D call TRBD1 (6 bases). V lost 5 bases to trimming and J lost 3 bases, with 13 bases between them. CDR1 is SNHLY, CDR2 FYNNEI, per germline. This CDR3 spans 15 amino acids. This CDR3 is CASSLKDRHTGELFF. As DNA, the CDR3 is TGTGCCAGCAGTCTCAAGGACAGACACACCGGGGAGCTGTTTTTT.

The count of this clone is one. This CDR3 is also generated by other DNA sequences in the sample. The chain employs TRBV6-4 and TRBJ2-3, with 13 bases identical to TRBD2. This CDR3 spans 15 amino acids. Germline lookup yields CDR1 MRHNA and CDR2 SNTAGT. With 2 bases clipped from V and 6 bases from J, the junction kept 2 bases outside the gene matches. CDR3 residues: CASSDTSGGADTQYF. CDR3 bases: TGTGCCAGCAGTGACACTAGCGGGGGGGCCGATACGCAGTATTTT.

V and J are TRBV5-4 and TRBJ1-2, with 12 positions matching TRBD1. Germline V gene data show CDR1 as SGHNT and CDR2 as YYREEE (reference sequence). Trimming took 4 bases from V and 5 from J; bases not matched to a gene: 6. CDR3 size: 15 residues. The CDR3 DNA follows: TGTGCCAGCAGCCCTTTGGGACAGGGGGCGTATGGCTACACCTTC. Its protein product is CASSPLGQGAYGYTF. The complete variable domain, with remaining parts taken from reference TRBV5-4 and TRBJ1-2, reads ETGVTQSPTHLIKTRGQQVTLRCSSQSGHNTVSWYQQALGQGPQFIFQYYREEENGRGNFPPRFSGLQFPNYSSELNVNALELDDSALYLCASSPLGQGAYGYTFGSGTRLTVV.

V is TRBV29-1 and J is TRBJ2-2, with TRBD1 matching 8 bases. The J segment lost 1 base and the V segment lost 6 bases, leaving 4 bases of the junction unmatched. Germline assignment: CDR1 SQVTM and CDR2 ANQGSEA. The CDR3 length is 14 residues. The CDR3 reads CSVDRGLNTGELFF. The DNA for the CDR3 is TGCAGCGTCGACAGGGGCCTGAACACCGGGGAGCTGTTTTTT.

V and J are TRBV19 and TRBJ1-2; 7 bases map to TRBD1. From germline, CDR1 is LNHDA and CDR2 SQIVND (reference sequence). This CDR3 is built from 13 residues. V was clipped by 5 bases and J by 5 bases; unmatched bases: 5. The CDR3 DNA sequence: TGTGCCAGTAGTCCAACAGGGGTATATGGCTACACCTTC. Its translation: CASSPTGVYGYTF.

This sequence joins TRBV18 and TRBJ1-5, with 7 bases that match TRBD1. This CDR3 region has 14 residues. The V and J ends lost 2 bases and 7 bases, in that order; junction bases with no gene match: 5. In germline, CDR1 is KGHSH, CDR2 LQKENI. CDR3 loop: CASSPEGAHQPQHF. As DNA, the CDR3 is TGTGCCAGCTCACCAGAGGGGGCGCACCAGCCCCAGCATTTT.